This T cell receptor beta chain was recorded in a study of blood T cell repertoires in COVID-19. Overall study context: Researchers got acute and convalescent COVID-19 samples from the United States, Italy and Spain.

TCRdb's copy holds only in-frame clones and misses some; the assay was immunoSEQ multiplex PCR. The sample yields 150,000 or so clones, less than 85% seen once. The CDR3 runs 12 residues. Trimming took off 5 bases at V and 3 bases at J, with 5 bases between the two ends. Sequencing was performed on peripheral blood. V gene TRBV12-3 or TRBV12-4 combines with J gene TRBJ1-5; D gene unclear. This sequence was found in a woman aged 40 to 50 with COVID-19, enrolled during active disease. CDR3 protein: CASSNNNQPQHF. In DNA form, the CDR3 reads TGTGCCAGCAGTAATAACAATCAGCCCCAGCATTTT.